One sample yielded the 13 T cell receptor beta chains listed below, sequenced in a study of cytomegalovirus exposure and HLA in healthy donors. Vbeta (60) and Jbeta (13) primers were used in the PCR. The protocol was immunoSEQ multiplex PCR, while the TCRdb copy is restricted to in-frame clones and leaves out a portion. In the table there are 100,000 to 150,000 clones, around three quarters of which are singletons. The source material was PBMCs. The source of these receptors is a woman between 35 and 50 years old in good health and CMV-seropositive.

The sample holds a few counts of this clone. The gene calls are TRBV27 and TRBJ2-3; D possibly corresponds to TRBD1 (6 bases). Per the germline V gene, CDR1 is MNHEY and CDR2 is SMNVEV (reference sequence). Trimming took off 6 bases at V and 0 bases at J, with 13 bases between the two ends. CDR3 length: 15 amino acids. Written as DNA, the CDR3 is TGTGCCAGCAGCTCCAGGGGCTGGAGCACAGATACGCAGTATTTT. Amino acids: CASSSRGWSTDTQYF.

In DNA, the CDR3 is TGTGCCAGCAGTCCGCGGGACCCCCACCACGAGCAGTACTTC. This encodes CASSPRDPHHEQYF. J is TRBJ2-7 and V is TRBV27; weak D call: TRBD2 (6 bases). V lost 5 bases and J 5 bases, leaving 16 bases between the germline ends. The CDR3 runs to 14 residues. CDR1 is MNHEY, CDR2 SMNVEV, per germline (reference sequence).

The chain joins TRBV27 to TRBJ2-5, with TRBD1 as a possible D gene (5 bases). The germline V and J ends were trimmed by 5 bases and 1 base, with 8 bases remaining between them. The CDR3 runs 13 residues. In germline, CDR1 is MNHEY, CDR2 SMNVEV (reference sequence). CDR3 in DNA: TGTGCCAGCAGTCCAGGGATCCAAGAGACCCAGTACTTC. Amino acid sequence: CASSPGIQETQYF.

The V gene is TRBV5-5, the J gene TRBJ1-1; TRBD1 might be the D (6 bases). CDR1 and CDR2 from the germline V gene are SGHKS and YYEKEE (reference sequence). V lost 2 bases to trimming and J lost 1 base, with 12 bases between them. The CDR3 totals 15 residues. CDR3 nucleotides: TGTGCCAGCAGCTTAGTGGGGACAAAGAACACTGAAGCTTTCTTT. Amino acids: CASSLVGTKNTEAFF.

The chain couples TRBV11-3 to TRBJ1-5; TRBD1 agrees at 7 bases. The V gene end was trimmed by 1 base and the J gene end by 3 bases; junction bases not matched to a gene: 6. Germline CDR1 and CDR2: SGHNT and YENEEA. The CDR3 loop spans 16 amino acids. The CDR3 protein is CASSLGGGLDNQPQHF. CDR3 coding DNA: TGTGCCAGCAGCTTAGGAGGGGGCCTGGACAATCAGCCCCAGCATTTT.

The V call is TRBV4-1, the J call TRBJ1-4, with a possible D match to TRBD1 (5 bases). Germline V gene lookup returns CDR1 MGHRA and CDR2 YSYEKL. This CDR3 region has 19 residues. The V end lost 0 bases, the J end lost 0 bases, and 17 bases lay between the germline ends. This CDR3 reads CASSQDLRGQVATNEKLFF. The CDR3 DNA follows: TGCGCCAGCAGCCAAGATTTAAGGGGCCAGGTCGCAACTAATGAAAAACTGTTTTTT.

The V and J genes are TRBV5-4 and TRBJ2-1; D is possibly TRBD2 (5 bases). Germline V gene sequence: CDR1 SGHNT, CDR2 YYREEE (reference sequence). The CDR3 extends over 13 amino acids. The V gene lost 0 bases and the J gene lost 10 bases, with 11 bases spanning the gap. CDR3 amino acids: CASSLVGVGEQFF. CDR3 bases: TGTGCCAGCAGCTTGGTCGGGGTAGGGGAGCAGTTCTTC.

This clone has more than one count but fewer than ten. The chain combines TRBV4-1 with TRBJ2-6, with a tentative D call TRBD2 (5 bases). V lost 4 bases and J lost 0, with 7 bases in between. Germline CDR1 reads MGHRA; CDR2 reads YSYEKL. The CDR3 length is 15 residues. CDR3 residues: CASSLAGSGANVLTF. The CDR3, as DNA: TGCGCCAGCAGCCTTGCGGGCTCTGGGGCCAACGTCCTGACTTTC.

The rearrangement joins TRBV9 to TRBJ2-7, with 7 bases that match TRBD2. CDR1 SGDLS and CDR2 YYNGEE come from the germline V gene. The CDR3 length is 14 residues. Trimming cost V 3 bases and J 6 bases; bases outside gene matches: 9. The CDR3 bases are TGTGCCAGCAGCGGAGCGGGACGGGTTGGCGAGCAGTACTTC. Translated, it gives CASSGAGRVGEQYF.

The chain is built from TRBV15 and TRBJ2-2; 10 nucleotides match TRBD2. CDR1 and CDR2 (germline): LNHNV, YYDKDF (reference sequence). J was trimmed by 6 bases and V by 1 base; bases with no gene match: 8. This CDR3 is 17 amino acids long. In DNA, the CDR3 is TGTGCCACCAGCAGAGTGCTTGGACTAGCGGTATCCGGGGAGCTGTTTTTT. It specifies CATSRVLGLAVSGELFF.

The CDR3 DNA is TGTGCCAGCAGTTACTCGCGACAGGGGACTAATCAGCCCCAGCATTTT. This translates into CASSYSRQGTNQPQHF. This chain links TRBV6-6 with TRBJ1-5; TRBD1 agrees at 8 bases. V gave up 0 bases and J gave up 4 bases; unmatched junction bases: 5. In germline, CDR1 is MNHNY, CDR2 SVGAGI (reference sequence). This CDR3 region has 16 residues.

The chain links TRBV30 to TRBJ1-2, with D perhaps matching TRBD1 (6 bases). The V end was cut by 2 bases, the J end by 6 bases, with 19 bases between. The CDR3 is 15 amino acids. Germline assignment: CDR1 GTSNPN and CDR2 SVGIG (reference sequence). The CDR3 sequence: CAWSTGGGGGDGYTF. CDR3 nucleotides: TGTGCCTGGAGTACTGGGGGAGGGGGGGGCGATGGCTACACCTTC.

The chain joins TRBV6-1 to TRBJ2-1, with 9 bases that match TRBD2. The CDR3 is 16 residues long. V lost 3 bases to trimming and J lost 4 bases; unmatched junction nucleotides: 7. The germline CDR1 and CDR2 sequences are MNHNS and SASEGT. CDR3 sequence (DNA): TGTGCCAGCAGTGAGGGACTAGCCCGGGGTTACAATGAGCAGTTCTTC. It translates to CASSEGLARGYNEQFF.